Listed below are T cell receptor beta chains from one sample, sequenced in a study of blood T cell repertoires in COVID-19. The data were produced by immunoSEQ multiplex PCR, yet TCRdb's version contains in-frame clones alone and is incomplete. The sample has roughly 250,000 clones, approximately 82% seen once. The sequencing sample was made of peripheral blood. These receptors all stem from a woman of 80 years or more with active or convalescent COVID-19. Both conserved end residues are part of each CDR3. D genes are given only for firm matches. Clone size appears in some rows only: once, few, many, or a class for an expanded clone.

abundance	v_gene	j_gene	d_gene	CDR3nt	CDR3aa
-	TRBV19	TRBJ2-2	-	TGTGCCAGTACCCCAGCAGGGAACACCGGGGAGCTGTTTTTT	CASTPAGNTGELFF
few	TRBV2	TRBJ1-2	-	TGTGCCAGCAGCCCGACAGTGGGGATCTATGGCTACACCTTC	CASSPTVGIYGYTF
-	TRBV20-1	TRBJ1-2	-	TGCAGTGCTAGTCGGTTGGACGGGGATCTAGGCTACACCTTC	CSASRLDGDLGYTF
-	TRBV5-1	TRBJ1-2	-	TGCGCCAGCAGCTTGGGGGAGGGATATGGCTACACCTTC	CASSLGEGYGYTF
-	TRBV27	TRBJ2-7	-	TGTGCCAGCAGTTTTTCGGGGACTGGAGCCTACGAGCAGTACTTC	CASSFSGTGAYEQYF
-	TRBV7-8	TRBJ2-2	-	TGTGCCAGCAGCTTAGTAGCGGCCAAAACCGGGGAGCTGTTTTTT	CASSLVAAKTGELFF
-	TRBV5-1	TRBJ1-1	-	TGCGCCAGCAGCGCCGGTGTGTGGGAGGCTGAAGCTTTCTTT	CASSAGVWEAEAFF
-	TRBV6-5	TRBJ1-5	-	TGTGCCAGCAGTTATTTTGGGACTACTAGCAATCAGCCCCAGCATTTT	CASSYFGTTSNQPQHF
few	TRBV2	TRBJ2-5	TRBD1	TGTGCCAGCAGAGACGACAGGGGTCAAGAGACCCAGTACTTC	CASRDDRGQETQYF
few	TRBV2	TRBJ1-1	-	TGTGCCAGCAGTGAAGCGCTTCGCCACGGGAGGGCTTTCTTT	CASSEALRHGRAFF
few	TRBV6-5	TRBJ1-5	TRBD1	TGTGCCAGCAGACACAGGGGGAGAAGCAATCAGCCCCAGCATTTT	CASRHRGRSNQPQHF
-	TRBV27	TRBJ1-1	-	TGTGCCAGCAGTTTACGGTTCAACACTGAAGCTTTCTTT	CASSLRFNTEAFF
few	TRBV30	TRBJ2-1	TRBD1	TGTGCCTGGAGTTGGACAGGGGGTCGAAGTGAGCAGTTCTTC	CAWSWTGGRSEQFF
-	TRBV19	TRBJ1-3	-	TGTGCCAGTAGTATGGGCGACATATCTGGAAACACCATATATTTT	CASSMGDISGNTIYF
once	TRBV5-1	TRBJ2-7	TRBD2	TGCGCCAGCAGACCTTCACTAGCGGAAGACCCCTACGAGCAGTACTTC	CASRPSLAEDPYEQYF
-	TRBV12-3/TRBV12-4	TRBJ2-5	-	TGTGCCAGCAGTTTAGTGAGGGCGACCCAGTACTTC	CASSLVRATQYF
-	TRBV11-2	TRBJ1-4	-	TGTGCCAGCAGCTTATCGCAGGGCCGTAATGAAAAACTGTTTTTT	CASSLSQGRNEKLFF
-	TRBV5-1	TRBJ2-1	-	TGCGCCAGCAGCTTGGTTGGAGGGTACAATGAGCAGTTCTTC	CASSLVGGYNEQFF
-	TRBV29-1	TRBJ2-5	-	TGCAGCGTCGGGGATATAGAGACCCAGTACTTC	CSVGDIETQYF
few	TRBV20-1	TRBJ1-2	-	TGCAGTGCTTACATCAACTATGGCTACACCTTC	CSAYINYGYTF
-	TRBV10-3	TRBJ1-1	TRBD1	TGTGCCATCACTCCAGACGGGACAGCGAACACTGAAGCTTTCTTT	CAITPDGTANTEAFF
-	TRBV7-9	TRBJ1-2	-	TGTGCCAGCGACATGCATGGGGGCCGGGGCTACACCTTC	CASDMHGGRGYTF
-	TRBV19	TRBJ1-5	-	TGTGCCAGTAGTCTCGGGGTGGGGCAGGGGATGAATCAGCCCCAGCATTTT	CASSLGVGQGMNQPQHF
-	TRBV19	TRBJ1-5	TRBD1	TGTGCCAGTAGTATCAACAGGGGAGGCCAGCCCCAGCATTTT	CASSINRGGQPQHF